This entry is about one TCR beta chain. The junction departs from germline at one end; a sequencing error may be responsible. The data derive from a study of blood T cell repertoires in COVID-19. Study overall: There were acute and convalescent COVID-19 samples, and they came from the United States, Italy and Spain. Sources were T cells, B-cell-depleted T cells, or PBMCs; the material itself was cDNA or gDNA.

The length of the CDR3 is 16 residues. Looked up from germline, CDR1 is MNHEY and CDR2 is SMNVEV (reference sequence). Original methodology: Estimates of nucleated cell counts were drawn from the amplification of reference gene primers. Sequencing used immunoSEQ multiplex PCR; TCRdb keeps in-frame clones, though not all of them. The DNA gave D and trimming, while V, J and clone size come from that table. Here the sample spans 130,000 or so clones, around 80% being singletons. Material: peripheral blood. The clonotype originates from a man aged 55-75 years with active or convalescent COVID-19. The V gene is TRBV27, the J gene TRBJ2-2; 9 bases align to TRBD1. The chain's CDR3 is CASRGQGRVLGGTSIF. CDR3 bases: TGTGCCAGCAGAGGACAGGGGAGAGTTCTTGGGGGAACGTCGATTTTT.